This entry is about one TCR beta chain. This specimen comes from a study of blood T cell repertoires in COVID-19. Study-level background: In each case, the material was cDNA or gDNA derived from T cells, B-cell-depleted T cells, or PBMCs.

A Seattle source enrolled patients during active infection and followed them longitudinally. How the authors handled the data: Estimation of nucleated cell counts was performed using reference gene primer amplification. Repertoires were generated with immunoSEQ multiplex PCR, while TCRdb's copy carries only in-frame clones and drops some. D and trimming come from the DNA, and the V and J calls and clone size come from that table. The repertoire holds about 130,000 clones, with 80% to 95% as singletons. The length of the CDR3 is 16 residues. The V gene lost 2 bases and the J gene lost 1 base, with 11 bases spanning the gap. Germline V gene sequence: CDR1 SGHVS, CDR2 FQNEAQ.

This chain joins TRBV7-8 and TRBJ2-2; D might be TRBD2 (5 bases). Sequencing was carried out using peripheral blood. The sequence came from a man over 45 with COVID-19, enrolled during active disease. The CDR3 DNA reads TGTGCCAGCAGCTTAAGTCCCAGCGGGAACACCGGGGAGCTGTTTTTT. This encodes CASSLSPSGNTGELFF.